This T cell receptor beta chain was found in a study of Graves' ophthalmopathy and Graves' hyperthyroidism. Establishment of the diagnosis relied upon clinical symptoms, serum thyroxine, TRAb, thyroid ultrasound and orbital computed tomography. Germline values: CDR1 SQVTM, CDR2 ANQGSEA. The CDR3 loop spans 13 amino acids. The ends were cut back, 0 bases at V and 0 bases at J, with 5 bases in the middle. Amplifying from RNA transcripts, the study obtained TCR beta CDR3 regions. First-round RT-PCR relied on HTBI primers, and a second-round multiplex PCR came next. TCRdb redid the calling of the multiplex PCR reads with MiXCR, one entry per CDR3 protein. The sample records about 700,000 distinct CDR3 sequences, 35% to 50% being singletons.

The chain couples TRBV29-1 to TRBJ2-5; D not certain. This clonotype was obtained from an adult man with Graves' ophthalmopathy. Input material: peripheral blood. The CDR3 DNA follows: TGCAGCGTTGAAGACCAGGACCAAGAGACCCAGTACTTC. Translating it yields CSVEDQDQETQYF.